Each of the 17 T cell receptor beta chains below was sequenced from the same sample in a study of cytomegalovirus exposure and HLA in healthy donors. Researchers ran the PCR with 60 Vbeta and 13 Jbeta primers. The repertoire was sequenced with immunoSEQ multiplex PCR; TCRdb's copy has only in-frame clones and lacks some. The sample totals 100,000 to 150,000 clones. The sample taken for sequencing was PBMCs. All receptors derive from a woman aged 35 to 49 in good health and CMV-seronegative.

The chain has TRBV7-9 and TRBJ1-4; D gene ambiguous. CDR3 length: 15 residues. Germline V gene data show CDR1 as SEHNR and CDR2 as FQNEAQ (reference sequence). V was trimmed by 1 base and J by 4 bases, leaving 10 bases between them. Written as DNA, the CDR3 is TGTGCCAGCAGCTTAGGTTCGGGGAATAATGAAAAACTGTTTTTT. Its translation is CASSLGSGNNEKLFF.

The rearrangement uses TRBV6-5 and TRBJ1-1; no reliable D call. The CDR3 runs to 11 residues. V was shortened by 8 bases and J by 1 base, with 5 bases between the two germline ends. In germline, CDR1 is MNHEY, CDR2 SVGAGI. The CDR3 here is CASEENTEAFF. As DNA, the CDR3 is TGTGCCAGCGAGGAGAACACTGAAGCTTTCTTT.

CDR3: CASSPGSPGNTIYF. DNA for the CDR3: TGTGCCAGCAGCCCCGGTAGTCCTGGAAACACCATATATTTT. This rearrangement joins TRBV7-2 to TRBJ1-3; D call uncertain. CDR3 size: 14 residues. Germline V gene lookup returns CDR1 SGHTA and CDR2 FQGNSA. Trimming removed 5 bases from V and 2 bases from J, with 10 bases in between.

The chain has TRBV25-1 and TRBJ1-4; 9 bases match TRBD1. The CDR3 runs 13 residues. Trimming cost V 7 bases and J 8 bases; bases outside gene matches: 5. Per the germline V gene, CDR1 is MGHDK and CDR2 is SYGVNS. Written as DNA, the CDR3 is TGTGCCAGCACCGGACAGGGGATCGAAAAACTGTTTTTT. Encoded protein: CASTGQGIEKLFF.

The chain carries TRBV7-2 and TRBJ1-6; no clear D gene. The V gene lost 1 base and the J gene lost 0 bases, with 10 bases spanning the gap. This CDR3 is built from 17 residues. The germline CDR1 and CDR2 sequences are SGHTA and FQGNSA. CDR3 region: CASSLGVSSSYNSPLHF. The CDR3 bases are TGTGCCAGCAGCTTAGGGGTATCTAGCTCCTATAATTCACCCCTCCACTTT.

This rearrangement joins TRBV11-2 to TRBJ2-1; 8 positions agree with TRBD2. The J segment lost 4 bases and the V segment lost 5 bases, leaving 7 bases of the junction unmatched. Germline CDR1 SGHAT, CDR2 FQNNGV. This CDR3 has 15 residues. The CDR3 DNA reads as TGTGCCAGCAGCGTCGGACTAGCAGTTTACAATGAGCAGTTCTTC. Residues: CASSVGLAVYNEQFF.

CDR3 DNA: TGTGCCAGCAGTGAAGTTTTAAACACTGAAGCTTTCTTT. Encoded protein: CASSEVLNTEAFF. The rearrangement joins TRBV6-1 to TRBJ1-1; D unclear. CDR1 and CDR2 (germline): MNHNS, SASEGT. The germline V and J ends were trimmed by 1 base and 2 bases, with 5 bases remaining between them. The CDR3 spans 13 residues.

The chain employs TRBV6-5 and TRBJ2-3, with 8 nucleotides matching TRBD2. CDR3 length: 15 residues. Per the germline V gene, CDR1 is MNHEY and CDR2 is SVGAGI. With 0 bases clipped from V and 4 bases from J, the junction kept 3 bases outside the gene matches. The CDR3 loop reads CASSYSGGAPDTQYF. The CDR3 bases are TGTGCCAGCAGTTACTCCGGGGGGGCCCCAGATACGCAGTATTTT.

The rearrangement links TRBV6-4 to TRBJ2-3; D is possibly TRBD1 (6 bases). Germline values: CDR1 MRHNA, CDR2 SNTAGT. V was pared by 1 base and J by 2 bases, with 10 bases between. This CDR3 region has 15 residues. The CDR3 reads CASSDWAGATDTQYF. Here the CDR3 DNA reads TGTGCCAGCAGTGACTGGGCAGGGGCCACAGATACGCAGTATTTT.

The chain uses TRBV5-1 and TRBJ2-3; 8 bases match TRBD1. Germline CDR1 SGHRS, CDR2 YFSETQ. V shed 4 bases and J 0 bases; nucleotides not matched to a gene: 4. This CDR3 contains 15 residues. The CDR3 protein is CASSPQGASTDTQYF. The CDR3 DNA follows: TGCGCCAGCAGCCCCCAGGGGGCCAGCACAGATACGCAGTATTTT.

The chain carries TRBV6-4 and TRBJ2-6; 9 bases map to TRBD1. J lost 3 bases, V lost 3 bases, and 3 bases had no gene match. Germline-derived CDR1 and CDR2 are MRHNA and SNTAGT. The CDR3 contains 16 residues. The DNA of the CDR3 is TGTGCCAGCAGTGATACAGGGGGCTATGGGGCCAACGTCCTGACTTTC. It specifies CASSDTGGYGANVLTF.

V gene TRBV21-1 combines with J gene TRBJ2-3; no check of the table's D call, TRBD1, against the DNA was made. TRBV21-1 is given as a pseudogene. The CDR3 has 16 amino acids. The CDR3 DNA sequence: TGTGCCAGCAGCAAAACCTGCGCAGGGGGGACAGATACGCAGTATTTT. Its protein is CASSKTCAGGTDTQYF.

The chain carries TRBV19 and TRBJ2-2; 8 nucleotides line up with TRBD1. Germline V gives CDR1 LNHDA, CDR2 SQIVND (reference sequence). V trimming: 8 bases; J trimming: 0 bases; junction bases outside the gene matches: 5. The CDR3 loop spans 15 amino acids. The CDR3 DNA reads TGTGCCAGTGAAGGACAGGGCGCGAACACCGGGGAGCTGTTTTTT. Amino acid sequence: CASEGQGANTGELFF.

The V gene is TRBV5-6, the J gene TRBJ1-4; D gene ambiguous. Germline CDR1 SGHDT, CDR2 YYEEEE. The CDR3 loop spans 15 amino acids. Deletions cut 3 bases from V and 8 bases from J, with 17 bases between. The CDR3 DNA follows: TGTGCCAGCAGCTCGAAAGGTCTAAGAGGGGAAAAACTGTTTTTT. Translation gives CASSSKGLRGEKLFF.

V gene TRBV6-1 combines with J gene TRBJ1-4; 7 positions match TRBD1. The J segment lost 8 bases and the V segment lost 5 bases, leaving 8 bases of the junction unmatched. CDR1 is MNHNS, CDR2 SASEGT, per germline. This CDR3 spans 14 amino acids. The CDR3 bases are TGTGCCAGCAGTACACAGGGGATAGGGGAAAAACTGTTTTTT. It encodes CASSTQGIGEKLFF.

The chain has TRBV7-9 and TRBJ1-2; 7 bases align to TRBD1. This CDR3 region has 13 residues. Germline values: CDR1 SEHNR, CDR2 FQNEAQ (reference sequence). V was pared by 5 bases and J by 8 bases, with 8 bases of the junction left unmatched. For the CDR3, the DNA is TGTGCCAGCAGCCCAGGACAGGTCATCGGCTACACCTTC. Protein: CASSPGQVIGYTF.

The V gene is TRBV27, the J gene TRBJ1-5, with D tentatively TRBD1 (5 bases). V lost 5 bases to trimming and J lost 4 bases, with 12 bases between them. This CDR3 comprises 14 residues. The germline CDR1 and CDR2 sequences are MNHEY and SMNVEV (reference sequence). CDR3 sequence: CASSLSGGNQPQHF. The CDR3 coding sequence is TGTGCCAGCAGTCTCTCGGGGGGGAATCAGCCCCAGCATTTT.